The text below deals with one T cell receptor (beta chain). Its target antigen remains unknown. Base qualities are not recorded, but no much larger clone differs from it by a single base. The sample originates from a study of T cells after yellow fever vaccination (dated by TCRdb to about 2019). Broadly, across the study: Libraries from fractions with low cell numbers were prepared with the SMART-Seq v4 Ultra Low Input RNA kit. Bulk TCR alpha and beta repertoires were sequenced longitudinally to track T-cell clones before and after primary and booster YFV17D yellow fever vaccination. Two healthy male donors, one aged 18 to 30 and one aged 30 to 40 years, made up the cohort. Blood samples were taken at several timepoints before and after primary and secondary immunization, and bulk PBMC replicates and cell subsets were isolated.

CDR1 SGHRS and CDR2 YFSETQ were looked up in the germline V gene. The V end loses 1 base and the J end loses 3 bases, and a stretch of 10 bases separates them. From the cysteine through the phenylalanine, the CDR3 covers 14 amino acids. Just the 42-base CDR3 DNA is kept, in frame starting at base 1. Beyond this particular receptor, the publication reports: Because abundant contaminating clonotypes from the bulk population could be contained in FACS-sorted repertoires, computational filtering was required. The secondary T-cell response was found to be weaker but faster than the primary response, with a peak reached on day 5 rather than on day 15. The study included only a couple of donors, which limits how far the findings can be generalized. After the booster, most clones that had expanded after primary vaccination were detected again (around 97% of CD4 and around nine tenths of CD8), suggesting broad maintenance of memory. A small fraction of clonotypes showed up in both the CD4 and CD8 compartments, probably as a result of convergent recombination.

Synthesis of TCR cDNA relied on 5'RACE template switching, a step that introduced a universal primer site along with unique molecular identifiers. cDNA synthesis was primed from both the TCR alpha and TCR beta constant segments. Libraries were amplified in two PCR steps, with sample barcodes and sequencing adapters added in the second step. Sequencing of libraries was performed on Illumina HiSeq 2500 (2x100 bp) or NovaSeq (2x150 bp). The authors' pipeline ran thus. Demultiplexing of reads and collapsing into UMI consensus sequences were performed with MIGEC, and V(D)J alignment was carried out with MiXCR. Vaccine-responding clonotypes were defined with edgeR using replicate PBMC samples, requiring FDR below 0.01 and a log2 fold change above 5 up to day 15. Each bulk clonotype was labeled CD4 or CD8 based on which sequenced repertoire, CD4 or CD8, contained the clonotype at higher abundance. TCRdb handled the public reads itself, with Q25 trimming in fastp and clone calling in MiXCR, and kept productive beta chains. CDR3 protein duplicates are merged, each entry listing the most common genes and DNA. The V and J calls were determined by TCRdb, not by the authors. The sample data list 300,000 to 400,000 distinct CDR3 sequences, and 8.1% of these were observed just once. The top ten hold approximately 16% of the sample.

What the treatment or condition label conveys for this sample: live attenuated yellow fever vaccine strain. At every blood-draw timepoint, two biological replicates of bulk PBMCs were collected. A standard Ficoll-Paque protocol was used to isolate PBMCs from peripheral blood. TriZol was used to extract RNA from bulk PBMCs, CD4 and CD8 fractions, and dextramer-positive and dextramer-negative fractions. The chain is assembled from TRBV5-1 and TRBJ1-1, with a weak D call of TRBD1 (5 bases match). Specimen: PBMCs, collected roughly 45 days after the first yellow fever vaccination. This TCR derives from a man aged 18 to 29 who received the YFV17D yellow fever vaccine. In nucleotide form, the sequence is TGCGCCAGCAGCTTGTTCTGGGGGGACACTGAAGCTTTCTTT. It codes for CASSLFWGDTEAFF.